These 25 T cell receptor beta chains were sequenced from one sample in a study of T cells expressing NK-cell markers. TCRdb re-called the 5' RACE reads; one entry per CDR3 protein, DNA not given. The sample features 250,000 to 300,000 distinct CDR3 sequences, with around 4.2% in its top ten. The sequenced material came from blood T cells: a sorted CD56 or NKG2C T cell subset, CD4+ or CD8+ T cells, or bulk PBMC T cells (not recorded which). The source is a woman between 18 and 70 years old in good health.

The V gene is TRBV4-3, the J gene TRBJ2-1; TCRdb lists TRBD1, though no DNA is available to test this call. CDR1 LGHNA and CDR2 YSLEER come from the germline V gene. The CDR3 is 17 amino acids. CDR3 sequence: CASSPRQQGMPADEQFF.

The chain employs TRBV10-3 and TRBJ1-5; TCRdb's D call of TRBD1 is untestable without DNA. The CDR3 extends over 16 amino acids. Germline CDR1 reads ENHRY; CDR2 reads SYGVKD. The CDR3: CAISEREQGLNQPQHF.

CDR3 region: CASSFKGTDGYTF. The gene calls are TRBV5-1 and TRBJ1-2; without DNA, the TCRdb call of TRBD1 cannot be checked. Germline CDR1 is SGHRS and CDR2 is YFSETQ. This CDR3 spans 13 amino acids.

The V gene is TRBV5-1, the J gene TRBJ2-2; TCRdb's D call of TRBD2 is untestable without DNA. The CDR3 has 15 amino acids. From germline, CDR1 is SGHRS and CDR2 YFSETQ. CDR3 region: CASSPLADPTGELFF.

The chain has TRBV7-2 and TRBJ1-4. The CDR3 extends over 12 amino acids. Germline CDR1 is SGHTA and CDR2 is FQGNSA. The CDR3 sequence: CASSFGGEKLFF. The full variable domain, completed using reference TRBV7-2 and TRBJ1-4, is GAGVSQSPSNKVTEKGKDVELRCDPISGHTALYWYRQSLGQGLEFLIYFQGNSAPDKSGLPSDRFSAERTGGSVSTLTIQRTQQEDSAVYLCASSFGGEKLFFGSGTQLSVL.

This rearrangement joins TRBV28 to TRBJ1-5; the TCRdb D gene call, TRBD1, has no DNA to confirm it. The CDR3 covers 14 residues. Germline V lookup: CDR1 MDHEN, CDR2 SYDVKM. The CDR3 here is CASTPTASNQPQHF.

CDR3 sequence reads: CSVGLVGDTQYF. The J gene is TRBJ2-3, the V gene TRBV29-1; as DNA is missing, the TRBD2 call by TCRdb cannot be tested. Germline CDR1 reads SQVTM; CDR2 reads ANQGSEA. The CDR3 runs 12 residues.

The genes are TRBV20-1 and TRBJ2-2. Germline CDR1 DFQATT, CDR2 SNEGSKA (reference sequence). This CDR3 has 12 residues. CDR3 amino acids: CSARATTGELFF.

The chain uses TRBV30 and TRBJ2-5; TCRdb proposes TRBD1, but this gene call is untestable without DNA. CDR1 and CDR2 from the germline V gene are GTSNPN and SVGIG (reference sequence). There are 13 residues in the CDR3. Here the CDR3 reads CAWSAVAPGAQYF.

This chain joins TRBV11-2 and TRBJ1-2; no DNA is available, so the TRBD1 call from TCRdb remains unchecked. This CDR3 region has 13 residues. CDR1 SGHAT and CDR2 FQNNGV come from the germline V gene. This chain's CDR3 is CASSLDGKHGYTF.

The rearrangement joins TRBV7-2 to TRBJ2-1; there is no DNA to check the TCRdb D call of TRBD2. Germline CDR1 reads SGHTA; CDR2 reads FQGNSA. There are 14 residues in the CDR3. CDR3 protein: CASSPQPLTNEQFF.

This chain uses TRBV6-2 or TRBV6-3 with TRBJ2-5; the D gene TCRdb calls, TRBD1, cannot be checked with no DNA. Looked up from germline, CDR1 is MNHEY and CDR2 is SVGEGT. This CDR3 contains 15 residues. CDR3 sequence: CASSWRQGIVETQYF.

The V and J genes are TRBV5-1 and TRBJ1-3. This CDR3 has 14 amino acids. CDR1 is SGHRS and CDR2 is YFSETQ in the germline V gene. CDR3 sequence: CASSLGGNGNTIYF.

The chain joins TRBV4-3 to TRBJ2-3; there is no DNA to check the TCRdb D call of TRBD2. CDR1 and CDR2 from the germline V gene are LGHNA and YSLEER. The CDR3 totals 15 residues. This CDR3 reads CASSQDLGEVDTQYF.

The gene calls are TRBV28 and TRBJ2-7; TCRdb calls TRBD1, which cannot be checked without DNA. This CDR3 has 15 amino acids. The germline gives CDR1 MDHEN, CDR2 SYDVKM. CDR3 loop: CASSYRGQGAYEQYF.

CDR3 in amino acids: CSARLGLGGYF. The chain recombines TRBV20-1 with TRBJ2-3; the TRBD2 assignment by TCRdb is unverifiable without DNA. The CDR3 runs 11 residues. Germline V gene lookup returns CDR1 DFQATT and CDR2 SNEGSKA (reference sequence).

The chain uses TRBV20-1 and TRBJ2-5; TCRdb returns TRBD1, unconfirmable since there is no DNA. The CDR3 covers 13 residues. Germline assignment: CDR1 DFQATT and CDR2 SNEGSKA (reference sequence). The CDR3 reads CSERGETQETQYF.

The chain recombines TRBV7-3 with TRBJ2-5. The CDR3 has 13 residues. The germline V gene has CDR1 SGHTA and CDR2 FQGTGA. The CDR3 reads CASSLNIQETQYF.

This chain's CDR3 is CASSLGPAYGYTF. The chain couples TRBV11-2 to TRBJ1-2. The germline gives CDR1 SGHAT, CDR2 FQNNGV. The CDR3 has 13 residues.

The chain links TRBV12-3 or TRBV12-4 to TRBJ2-2; TCRdb lists TRBD2, though no DNA is available to test this call. The CDR3 spans 15 residues. The CDR3 here is CASSFGRQGTGELFF.

The chain recombines TRBV7-9 with TRBJ1-1. CDR1 is SEHNR and CDR2 is FQNEAQ in the germline V gene (reference sequence). The CDR3 totals 15 residues. The CDR3 here is CASSLYRDGNTEAFF.

The CDR3 spells CASSFRYRAGELFF. The J gene is TRBJ2-2, the V gene TRBV27; TCRdb outputs TRBD1, but without DNA this stays unchecked. Germline CDR1 reads MNHEY; CDR2 reads SMNVEV (reference sequence). This CDR3 is built from 14 residues.

The V gene is TRBV7-9, the J gene TRBJ1-1; TCRdb outputs TRBD1, but without DNA this stays unchecked. This CDR3 spans 12 amino acids. In germline, CDR1 is SEHNR, CDR2 FQNEAQ (reference sequence). CDR3 sequence: CASSLFPSEAFF.

The chain carries TRBV6-1 and TRBJ2-1; TCRdb lists TRBD1, though no DNA is available to test this call. This CDR3 spans 18 amino acids. CDR1 and CDR2 (germline): MNHNS, SASEGT. CDR3 sequence reads: CASSPNKRDRGLHNEQFF.

The chain is built from TRBV12-3 or TRBV12-4 and TRBJ1-1; TCRdb lists TRBD1, though no DNA is available to test this call. The CDR3 is made up of 15 amino acids. CDR3 amino acids: CASSFYRAENTEAFF.